This entry describes one T cell receptor (beta chain). Its specificity is unknown. V gave up 4 bases and J gave up 5 bases, with 16 bases separating them. Germline V lookup: CDR1 SGHNT, CDR2 YYREEE (reference sequence). CDR3 length equals 15 residues. The treatment here: about 20 received Ad26.COV2.S at low or high dose, single or two shots; roughly 5 received placebo; per-sample allocation not given. Samples were taken on day 63 after the first vaccine or placebo injection. Boston supplied an adult donor aged 18-55 years. The data were taken from a study of Ad26.COV2.S vaccination and SARS-CoV-2 variants. Study-level background: Intramuscularly, Ad26.COV2.S was given either once or twice, 56 days apart. Study-level results: Researchers cautioned that TCR breadth and depth analyses may have underestimated total T cell responses.

Here immunoSEQ multiplex PCR was the method, and the copy in TCRdb shows in-frame clones only, minus some. This table holds 430,000 or so clones, roughly 87% found once. Here the sequenced sample was peripheral blood, taken in a trial of Ad26.COV2.S vaccine versus placebo. This TCR was recovered from a person aged 18-65 years who received the Ad26.COV2.S COVID-19 vaccine or a placebo. The chain combines TRBV5-4 with TRBJ2-1, with a weak D call TRBD1 (6 bases). The CDR3 sequence is CASSTPPDRNNEQFF. In DNA, the CDR3 is TGTGCCAGCAGCACCCCTCCGGACAGAAACAATGAGCAGTTCTTC.